This T cell receptor beta chain was sequenced in a study of memory CD4+ T cells and cytomegalovirus serostatus (dated by TCRdb to 2018 to 2020). Study-level background: The cohort included approximately 35 healthy adults from Belgium, of whom 9 were CMV seropositive and approximately 25 were CMV seronegative. The study sequenced CD4+ memory TCRbeta repertoires of a Belgian cohort with known cytomegalovirus serostatus to replicate a published TCR-based CMV serostatus classifier.

What the authors observed across the whole study: Only CD4+CD45RO+ memory cells were sequenced, in contrast to the original study, in which naive and memory CD4+ and CD8+ populations were covered. The results were read as suggesting that the CMV-associated TCR signature is, for the most part, present in the CD4+ memory repertoire. A median bootstrapped AUC of approximately 0.95 with a 95% CI of 0.76-1.00 was achieved on the Belgian cohort by the original-framework classifier. Among the approximately 160 previously reported CMV-associated TCRbeta sequences, some 70 showed up in the CD4+ memory repertoires, with each one found in between one and five individuals. CMV serostatus prediction reached a median bootstrapped AUC of roughly 0.95 with the original framework and 0.91 with a US-trained random forest.

Single viable CD3+CD4+CD8-CD45RO+ cells were sorted as memory CD4+ T cells on a FACSAria II. CMV serostatus was determined with a Roche Elecsys assay detecting serum IgG against CMV pp150, pp28, p38 and p52. After thawing, total CD4+ T cells were enriched by positive selection with CD4 magnetic microbeads. The samples came from a different study that was designed specifically to examine the CD4+ T cell memory repertoire. Peripheral blood mononuclear cells were isolated and cryopreserved following standard operating procedures; serum was stored at -80 °C. The staining relied on CD3-PerCP (BW264/56), CD4-APC (RPA-T4), CD45RO-PE (UCHT1) and CD8-Pacific Orange (3B5) antibodies, and Sytox blue was used to exclude non-viable cells. The Quick-DNA Microprep Kit was used to extract genomic DNA from the sorted cells. TCRbeta DNA was amplified with the immunoSEQ hsTCRbeta kit following the manufacturer's protocol. An Illumina MiSeq instrument was used to sequence the TCRbeta libraries. The published analysis was carried out like this. Once out-of-frame sequences had been removed, millions of distinct TCRbeta sequences were left, which works out to an average of about 66,813 per individual. Each individual was scored using the number of 150 to 200 previously reported CMV-associated TCRbeta sequences that the individual carried and the total number of productive distinct TCRbeta sequences. A beta-binomial model was reimplemented in Python, and random forests from scikit-learn, run with default parameters, were trained on data from the US cohort. Classifier performance on the Belgian cohort was summarized as median AUC with percentile confidence intervals over 10,000 bootstrap iterations. Imported from immuneACCESS, the table was reduced by TCRdb to in-frame sequences with V and J called. These copies leave out some clones; in studies compared against another copy, an unresolved V gene accounts for under half, and the cause of the remainder is not known. That table supplies the V and J calls and clone size; D and trimming were determined from the DNA. The sample includes roughly 50,000 clones, with just over 75% observed a single time. More than 1.5% of the sample comes from the top ten.

As to this clone: Its antigen is still unknown. Base qualities were left out, and no much larger clone turns up one base away.

CDR1 KGHSH and CDR2 LQKENI were looked up in the germline V gene. From the cysteine through the phenylalanine, the CDR3 covers 14 amino acids. The CDR3 DNA has 42 bases and is translated from base 1. V is clipped by 5 bases and J by 4 bases, and the sequence between their germline boundaries is 14 bases long. Here the chain combines TRBV18 and TRBJ1-1, with the D gene too uncertain to name. The sequence was obtained from an adult in good health and CMV-seronegative. Material: memory CD4+ T cells from blood. The bases read TGTGCCAGCTCAACACAAGGAAGGGTCACTGAAGCTTTCTTT. Translation gives CASSTQGRVTEAFF.